The 10 T cell receptor beta chains below come from one sample, sequenced in a study of identical twins. Each CDR3 protein gets one entry after TCRdb re-called the 5' RACE reads with MiXCR. The repertoire includes about 1.7 million distinct CDR3 sequences, less than 40% of them detected once, and less than 0.35% sits in the top ten. The sequenced sample consisted of cord blood. These receptors were taken from a newborn girl in good health.

The chain joins TRBV27 to TRBJ2-7; D possibly corresponds to TRBD1 (6 bases). CDR3 size: 15 residues. V dropped 8 bases and J dropped 3 bases, with 20 bases sitting between them. Germline-derived CDR1 and CDR2 are MNHEY and SMNVEV (reference sequence). The DNA of the CDR3 is TGTGCCAGCGGAGCGTGGACAGCTTCTCTCTACGAGCAGTACTTC. It translates to CASGAWTASLYEQYF.

This clonotype occurred once. The chain employs TRBV15 and TRBJ2-5, with D tentatively TRBD1 (5 bases). Trimming shortened V by 8 bases and J by 1 base, and 8 bases separated the two germline ends. The CDR3 covers 12 residues. CDR1 and CDR2 (germline): LNHNV, YYDKDF (reference sequence). CDR3 nucleotides: TGTGCCACCCTTGACAGCCAAGAGACCCAGTACTTC. Residues: CATLDSQETQYF. The whole variable domain, remainder taken from reference TRBV15 and TRBJ2-5, is DAMVIQNPRYQVTQFGKPVTLSCSQTLNHNVMYWYQQKSSQAPKLLFHYYDKDFNNEADTPDNFQSRRPNTSFCFLDIRSPGLGDTAMYLCATLDSQETQYFGPGTRLLVL.

This clonotype has only a few counts. The V gene is TRBV10-1, the J gene TRBJ2-3; D assignment may be TRBD1 or TRBD2 (6 bases each). The CDR3 contains 14 residues. The ends were cut back, 6 bases at V and 2 bases at J, with 12 bases in the middle. CDR1 and CDR2 from the germline V gene are WNHNN and SYGVQD (reference sequence). Here the CDR3 DNA reads TGCGCCAGCAGCACGGGGGCCAACACAGATACGCAGTATTTT. Translating it yields CASSTGANTDTQYF.

CDR3 sequence reads: CASSELARSEQFF. CDR3 coding DNA: TGTGCCAGCAGTGAATTGGCGAGGAGTGAGCAGTTCTTC. The chain employs TRBV25-1 and TRBJ2-1; D not certain. Germline V gene sequence: CDR1 MGHDK, CDR2 SYGVNS. The CDR3 covers 13 residues. Trimming shortened V by 1 base and J by 9 bases, and 10 bases separated the two germline ends.

With regard to this clonotype: A read error may be the cause here, since a much bigger clone is one base away. The chain recombines TRBV21-1 with TRBJ1-4; TRBD1 reflects the table's D call only, with no check against the DNA. TRBV21-1 is a pseudogene segment. The CDR3 runs 14 residues. CDR3: CASTPGQGGEKLFF. The CDR3 bases are TGTGCCAGCACCCCGGGACAGGGGGGTGAAAAACTGTTTTTT.

At least ten counts were recorded for this clonotype. This sequence joins TRBV3-1 and TRBJ2-2, with 7 bases identical to TRBD2. Germline loops: CDR1 LGHDT, CDR2 YNNKEL (reference sequence). CDR3 length equals 15 residues. The V gene end was trimmed by 4 bases and the J gene end by 2 bases; junction bases not matched to a gene: 4. CDR3 amino acids: CASSLGTTNTGELFF. For the CDR3, the DNA is TGTGCCAGCAGCCTCGGGACTACAAACACCGGGGAGCTGTTTTTT.

This clonotype was detected ten times or more. The chain combines TRBV20-1 with TRBJ2-3; D possibly corresponds to TRBD2 (5 bases). The CDR3 extends over 12 amino acids. Germline CDR1 is DFQATT and CDR2 is SNEGSKA (reference sequence). V was pared by 5 bases and J by 0 bases, with 6 bases between. The CDR3: CSAPGSTDTQYF. CDR3 DNA: TGCAGTGCTCCGGGAAGCACAGATACGCAGTATTTT.

The chain uses TRBV10-3 and TRBJ2-2, with 10 bases that match TRBD1. The CDR3 runs to 14 residues. The V gene end was trimmed by 7 bases and the J gene end by 3 bases; junction bases not matched to a gene: 2. Germline CDR1 reads ENHRY; CDR2 reads SYGVKD. The CDR3 DNA is TGTGCCATCACTGGACAGGGGGACACCGGGGAGCTGTTTTTT. Its protein is CAITGQGDTGELFF.

The chain uses TRBV10-3 and TRBJ1-1; TRBD1 agrees at 8 bases. The junction had 13 bases not matched to a gene; V was cut back by 6 bases and J by 1 base. The CDR3 runs to 17 residues. CDR1 and CDR2 (germline): ENHRY, SYGVKD. CDR3 coding DNA: TGTGCCATCAGCCACGGACAGGGCCGAACTGGGAACACTGAAGCTTTCTTT. This translates into CAISHGQGRTGNTEAFF.

The sample holds a few counts of this clonotype. This chain links TRBV7-6 with TRBJ1-1, with 7 bases identical to TRBD1. The germline CDR1 and CDR2 sequences are SGHVS and FNYEAQ. The CDR3 extends over 11 amino acids. V gave up 6 bases and J gave up 6 bases; unmatched junction bases: 1. CDR3 nucleotide sequence: TGTGCCAGCAGTACAGGGGCTGAAGCTTTCTTT. Residues: CASSTGAEAFF.